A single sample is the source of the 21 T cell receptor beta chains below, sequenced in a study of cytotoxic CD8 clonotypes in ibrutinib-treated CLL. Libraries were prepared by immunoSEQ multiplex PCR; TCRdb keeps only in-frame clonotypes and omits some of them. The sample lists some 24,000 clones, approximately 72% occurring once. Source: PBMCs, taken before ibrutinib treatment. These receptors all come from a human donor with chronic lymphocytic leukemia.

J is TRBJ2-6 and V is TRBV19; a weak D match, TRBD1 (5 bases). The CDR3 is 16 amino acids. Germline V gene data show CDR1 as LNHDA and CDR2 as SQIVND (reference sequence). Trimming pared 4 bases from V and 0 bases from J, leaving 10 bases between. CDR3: CASSKNRNSGANVLTF. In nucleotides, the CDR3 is TGTGCCAGTAGTAAAAACAGGAACTCTGGGGCCAACGTCCTGACTTTC.

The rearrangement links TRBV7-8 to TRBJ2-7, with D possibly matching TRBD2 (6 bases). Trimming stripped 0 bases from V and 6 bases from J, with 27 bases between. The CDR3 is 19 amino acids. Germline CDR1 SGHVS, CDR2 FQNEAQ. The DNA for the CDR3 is TGTGCCAGCAGCTTAGCGGGTTTGGACGTGGCCAGCGGGCAGGGCGAGCAGTACTTC. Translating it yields CASSLAGLDVASGQGEQYF.

The CDR3 sequence: CASSPPLRGLGTEAFF. CDR3 in DNA: TGTGCCAGCAGTCCTCCTCTCAGGGGGCTTGGCACTGAAGCTTTCTTT. The V and J genes are TRBV28 and TRBJ1-1, with 8 bases that match TRBD1. The CDR3 contains 16 residues. Germline V CDR1 and CDR2: MDHEN, SYDVKM. V lost 5 bases, J lost 4 bases, and 12 bases stayed unmatched. The variable domain in full, completed from reference TRBV28 and TRBJ1-1, reads DVKVTQSSRYLVKRTGEKVFLECVQDMDHENMFWYRQDPGLGLRLIYFSYDVKMKEKGDIPEGYSVSREKKERFSLILESASTNQTSMYLCASSPPLRGLGTEAFFGQGTRLTVV.

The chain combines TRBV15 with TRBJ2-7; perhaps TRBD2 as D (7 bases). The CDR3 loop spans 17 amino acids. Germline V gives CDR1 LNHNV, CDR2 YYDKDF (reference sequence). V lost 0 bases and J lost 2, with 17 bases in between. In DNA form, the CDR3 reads TGTGCCACCAGCAGAGATCTTTCGGCGGGGGCTCCCTACGAGCAGTACTTC. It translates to CATSRDLSAGAPYEQYF. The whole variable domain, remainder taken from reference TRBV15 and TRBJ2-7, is DAMVIQNPRYQVTQFGKPVTLSCSQTLNHNVMYWYQQKSSQAPKLLFHYYDKDFNNEADTPDNFQSRRPNTSFCFLDIRSPGLGDTAMYLCATSRDLSAGAPYEQYFGPGTRLTVT.

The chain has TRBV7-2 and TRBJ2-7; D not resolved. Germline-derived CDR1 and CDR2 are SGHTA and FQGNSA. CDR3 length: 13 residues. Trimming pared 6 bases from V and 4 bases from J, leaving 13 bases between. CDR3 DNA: TGTGCCAGCAGTTACAATACGGCTTACGAGCAGTACTTC. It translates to CASSYNTAYEQYF.

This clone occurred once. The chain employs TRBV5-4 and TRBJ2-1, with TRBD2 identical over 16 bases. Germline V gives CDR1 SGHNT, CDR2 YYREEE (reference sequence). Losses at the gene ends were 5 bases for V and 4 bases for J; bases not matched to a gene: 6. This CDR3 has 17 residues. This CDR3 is CASRPGTSGRGYNEQFF. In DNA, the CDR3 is TGTGCCAGCAGACCAGGGACTAGCGGGAGGGGGTACAATGAGCAGTTCTTC. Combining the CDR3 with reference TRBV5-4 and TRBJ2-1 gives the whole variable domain ETGVTQSPTHLIKTRGQQVTLRCSSQSGHNTVSWYQQALGQGPQFIFQYYREEENGRGNFPPRFSGLQFPNYSSELNVNALELDDSALYLCASRPGTSGRGYNEQFFGPGTRLTVL.

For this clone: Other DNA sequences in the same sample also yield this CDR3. This CDR3 is CATSRDVETQYF. CDR3 DNA: TGTGCCACCAGCAGGGATGTGGAGACCCAGTACTTC. The chain employs TRBV15 and TRBJ2-5; D gene ambiguous. Germline V gene lookup returns CDR1 LNHNV and CDR2 YYDKDF (reference sequence). This CDR3 has 12 amino acids. Trimming removed 3 bases from V and 5 bases from J, with 7 bases in between.

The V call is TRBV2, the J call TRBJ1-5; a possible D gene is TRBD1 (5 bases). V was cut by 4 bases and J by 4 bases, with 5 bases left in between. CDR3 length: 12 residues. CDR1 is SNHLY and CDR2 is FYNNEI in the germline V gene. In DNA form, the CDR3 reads TGTGCCAGCAGTGGACAGAATCAGCCCCAGCATTTT. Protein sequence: CASSGQNQPQHF.

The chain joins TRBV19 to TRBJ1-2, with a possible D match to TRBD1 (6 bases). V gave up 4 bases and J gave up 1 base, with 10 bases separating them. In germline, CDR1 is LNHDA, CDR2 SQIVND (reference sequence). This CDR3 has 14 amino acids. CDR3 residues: CASSRTGFNYGYTF. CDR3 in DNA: TGTGCCAGTAGTAGAACAGGGTTTAACTATGGCTACACCTTC.

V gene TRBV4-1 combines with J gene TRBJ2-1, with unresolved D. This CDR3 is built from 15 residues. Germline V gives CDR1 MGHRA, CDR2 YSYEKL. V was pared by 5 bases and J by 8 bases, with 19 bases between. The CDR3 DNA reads TGCGCCAGCAGCATCTCCTCGGACCCCTCGGATGAGCAGTTCTTC. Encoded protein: CASSISSDPSDEQFF.

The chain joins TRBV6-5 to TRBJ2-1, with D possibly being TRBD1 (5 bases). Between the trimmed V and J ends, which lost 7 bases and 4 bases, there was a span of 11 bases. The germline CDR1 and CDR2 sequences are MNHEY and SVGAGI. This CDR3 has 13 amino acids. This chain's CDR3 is CASNQAGYNEQFF. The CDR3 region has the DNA TGTGCCAGCAACCAGGCAGGGTACAATGAGCAGTTCTTC.

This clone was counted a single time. This CDR3 is CASSALFVRGEDEQFF. In DNA form, the CDR3 reads TGTGCCAGTAGTGCCTTGTTTGTCCGCGGGGAGGATGAGCAGTTCTTC. The chain uses TRBV19 and TRBJ2-1, with a weak D call TRBD2 (6 bases). The CDR3 has 16 residues. The V end lost 5 bases, the J end lost 8 bases, and 22 bases lay between the germline ends. The germline CDR1 and CDR2 sequences are LNHDA and SQIVND (reference sequence).

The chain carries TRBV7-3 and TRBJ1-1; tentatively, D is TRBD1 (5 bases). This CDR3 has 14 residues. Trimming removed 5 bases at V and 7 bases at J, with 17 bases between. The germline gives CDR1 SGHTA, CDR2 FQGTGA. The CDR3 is CASSVAGVGGEAFF. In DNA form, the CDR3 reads TGTGCCAGCAGCGTAGCAGGAGTCGGGGGTGAAGCTTTCTTT.

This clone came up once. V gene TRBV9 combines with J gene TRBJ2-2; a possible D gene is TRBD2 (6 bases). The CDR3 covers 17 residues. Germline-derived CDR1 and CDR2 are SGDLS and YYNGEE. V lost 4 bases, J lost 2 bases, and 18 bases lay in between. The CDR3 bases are TGTGCCAGCAGCCTCGGAACTAGCCCCCAAAACACCGGGGAGCTGTTTTTT. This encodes CASSLGTSPQNTGELFF.

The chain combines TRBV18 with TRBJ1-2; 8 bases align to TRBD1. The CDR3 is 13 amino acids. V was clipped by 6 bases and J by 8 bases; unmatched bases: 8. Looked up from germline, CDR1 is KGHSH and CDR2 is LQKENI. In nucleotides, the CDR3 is TGTGCCAGCTCTCGCCAGGGGGCGGCCGGCTACACCTTC. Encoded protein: CASSRQGAAGYTF.

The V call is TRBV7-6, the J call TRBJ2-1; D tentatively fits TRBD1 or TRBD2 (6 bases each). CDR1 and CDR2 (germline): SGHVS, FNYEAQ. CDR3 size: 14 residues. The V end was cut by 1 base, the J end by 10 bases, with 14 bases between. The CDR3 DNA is TGTGCCAGCAGCTTAGATCCGGGGGCAAGGGAGCAGTTCTTC. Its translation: CASSLDPGAREQFF.

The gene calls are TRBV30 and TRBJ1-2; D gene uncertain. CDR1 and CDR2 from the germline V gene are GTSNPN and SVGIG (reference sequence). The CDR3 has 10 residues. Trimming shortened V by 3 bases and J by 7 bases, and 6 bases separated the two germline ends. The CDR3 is CAWRRSGYTF. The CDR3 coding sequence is TGTGCCTGGAGGAGAAGTGGCTACACCTTC.

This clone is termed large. As DNA, the CDR3 is TGTGCCAGCAGCTTGCTTTTGGAGGGGGCGCGTTACGAGCAGTACTTC. Its translation: CASSLLLEGARYEQYF. This rearrangement joins TRBV5-5 to TRBJ2-7; the D gene is possibly TRBD1 (7 bases). Between the trimmed V and J ends, which lost 1 base and 4 bases, there was a span of 18 bases. The CDR3 has 16 amino acids. From germline, CDR1 is SGHKS and CDR2 YYEKEE (reference sequence). The variable domain in full, completed from reference TRBV5-5 and TRBJ2-7, reads DAGVTQSPTHLIKTRGQQVTLRCSPISGHKSVSWYQQVLGQGPQFIFQYYEKEERGRGNFPDRFSARQFPNYSSELNVNALLLGDSALYLCASSLLLEGARYEQYFGPGTRLTVT.

This chain's CDR3 is CASSIRGATNEQYF. CDR3 in DNA: TGTGCCAGTAGTATTCGGGGGGCGACAAACGAGCAGTACTTC. The V and J genes are TRBV19 and TRBJ2-7; D might be TRBD2 (7 bases). Per the germline V gene, CDR1 is LNHDA and CDR2 is SQIVND (reference sequence). Trimming removed 3 bases at V and 5 bases at J, with 14 bases between. The CDR3 loop spans 14 amino acids.

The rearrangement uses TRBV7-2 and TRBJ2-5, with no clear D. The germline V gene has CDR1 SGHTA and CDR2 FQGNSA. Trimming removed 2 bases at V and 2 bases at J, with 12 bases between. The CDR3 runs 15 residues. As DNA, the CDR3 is TGTGCCAGCAGCTTATACGGCCCCCCGCAAGAGACCCAGTACTTC. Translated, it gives CASSLYGPPQETQYF.

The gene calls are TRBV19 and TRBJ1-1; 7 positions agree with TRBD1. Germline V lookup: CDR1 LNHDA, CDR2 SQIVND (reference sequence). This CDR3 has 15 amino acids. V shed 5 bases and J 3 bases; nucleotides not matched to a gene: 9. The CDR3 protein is CASSPLDRDDTEAFF. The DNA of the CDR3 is TGTGCCAGTAGTCCTCTCGACAGGGATGACACTGAAGCTTTCTTT.